Listed here are 18 T cell receptor beta chains from one sample, sequenced in a study of blood T cell repertoires in COVID-19. Clones were read by immunoSEQ multiplex PCR, and TCRdb kept only the in-frame ones, dropping some. The table shows about 260,000 clones, with approximately 84% occurring only once. The sequenced material came from peripheral blood. All receptors derive from a human donor in a cohort sampled during active COVID-19.

The rearrangement joins TRBV29-1 to TRBJ2-3, with TRBD2 matching over 9 bases. Germline V gene data show CDR1 as SQVTM and CDR2 as ANQGSEA. This CDR3 has 15 amino acids. The ends lost 3 bases at V and 6 bases at J; junction bases unmatched: 10. CDR3 loop: CSVEKGTSPWDTQYF. Written as DNA, the CDR3 is TGCAGCGTTGAGAAAGGGACTAGCCCATGGGATACGCAGTATTTT.

The chain links TRBV6-5 to TRBJ2-1; no clear D. V lost 5 bases, J lost 8 bases, and 16 bases lay in between. The CDR3 sequence is 14 residues long. Looked up from germline, CDR1 is MNHEY and CDR2 is SVGAGI. CDR3 protein: CASSPSPRLDEQFF. CDR3 DNA sequence: TGTGCCAGCAGTCCCTCCCCCCGGCTAGATGAGCAGTTCTTC.

This chain uses TRBV19 with TRBJ1-5; a weak D match, TRBD1 (5 bases). Trimming took off 4 bases at V and 0 bases at J, with 7 bases between the two ends. Germline lookup yields CDR1 LNHDA and CDR2 SQIVND (reference sequence). The CDR3 consists of 14 residues. CDR3 residues: CASSTQDSNQPQHF. CDR3 in DNA: TGTGCCAGTAGTACACAGGATAGCAATCAGCCCCAGCATTTT.

Only one count was recorded for this clone. The chain couples TRBV5-1 to TRBJ2-5, with TRBD1 matching 8 bases. The germline gives CDR1 SGHRS, CDR2 YFSETQ. The CDR3 extends over 15 amino acids. V lost 3 bases and J lost 4; bases outside the gene matches: 8. The CDR3 here is CASSSTGGAAETQYF. For the CDR3, the DNA is TGCGCCAGCAGCTCAACAGGGGGAGCGGCAGAGACCCAGTACTTC. The whole variable domain, filled in from reference TRBV5-1 and TRBJ2-5, reads KAGVTQTPRYLIKTRGQQVTLSCSPISGHRSVSWYQQTPGQGLQFLFEYFSETQRNKGNFPGRFSGRQFSNSRSEMNVSTLELGDSALYLCASSSTGGAAETQYFGPGTRLLVL.

As to this clone: The sample holds other DNA sequences that translate to the same CDR3. The rearrangement joins TRBV4-1 to TRBJ2-7, with TRBD1 matching 8 bases. Germline V gene sequence: CDR1 MGHRA, CDR2 YSYEKL. Trimming removed 1 base from V and 1 base from J; junction bases left unmatched: 3. The CDR3 is 15 residues long. The CDR3 DNA reads as TGCGCCAGCAGCCAAGGACAGGGGCCGTCCTACGAGCAGTACTTC. It translates to CASSQGQGPSYEQYF.

The chain combines TRBV5-1 with TRBJ2-3; 10 bases align to TRBD1. The CDR3 has 16 residues. Per the germline V gene, CDR1 is SGHRS and CDR2 is YFSETQ. V was pared by 0 bases and J by 4 bases, with 5 bases of the junction left unmatched. This chain's CDR3 is CASSLGQGAAADTQYF. CDR3 coding DNA: TGCGCCAGCAGCTTGGGACAGGGGGCAGCGGCAGATACGCAGTATTTT.

This rearrangement joins TRBV12-3 or TRBV12-4 to TRBJ2-7; 10 nucleotides align to TRBD1. V was pared by 6 bases and J by 7 bases, with 6 bases of the junction left unmatched. This CDR3 spans 13 amino acids. CDR3 residues: CASSRTGGWEQYF. Written as DNA, the CDR3 is TGTGCCAGCAGCAGGACAGGGGGTTGGGAGCAGTACTTC.

This clone was seen a handful of times. This chain connects TRBV6-5 to TRBJ2-7; TRBD2 agrees at 8 bases. The CDR3 has 15 residues. Looked up from germline, CDR1 is MNHEY and CDR2 is SVGAGI. Losses at the gene ends were 6 bases for V and 3 bases for J; bases not matched to a gene: 10. Here the CDR3 reads CASRQETRGGYEQYF. The CDR3 DNA reads as TGTGCCAGCAGGCAAGAGACTCGGGGGGGCTACGAGCAGTACTTC.

The chain links TRBV7-8 to TRBJ2-3, with TRBD2 identical over 13 bases. V dropped 5 bases and J dropped 0; count of bases not matched to a gene: 11. CDR1 SGHVS and CDR2 FQNEAQ come from the germline V gene. The CDR3 is made up of 19 amino acids. CDR3 in amino acids: CASSQILAGGWTSTDTQYF. In DNA, the CDR3 is TGTGCCAGCAGCCAAATACTAGCGGGAGGGTGGACTAGCACAGATACGCAGTATTTT.

This chain uses TRBV7-2 with TRBJ2-2; D is unclear. Germline CDR1 reads SGHTA; CDR2 reads FQGNSA. The CDR3 runs 14 residues. V was trimmed by 0 bases and J by 7 bases, leaving 9 bases between them. The CDR3 sequence is CASSLAFSVGELFF. CDR3 sequence (DNA): TGTGCCAGCAGCTTAGCGTTCTCGGTCGGGGAGCTGTTTTTT.

The chain recombines TRBV20-1 with TRBJ2-7; 8 bases line up with TRBD2. V lost 3 bases to trimming and J lost 6 bases; unmatched junction nucleotides: 13. Per germline, CDR1 DFQATT and CDR2 SNEGSKA (reference sequence). CDR3 length equals 15 residues. The CDR3 here is CSASNFKAGDFEQYF. The CDR3 nucleotides read TGCAGTGCTAGTAATTTTAAAGCGGGAGATTTCGAGCAGTACTTC.

This clone was detected once. This rearrangement joins TRBV4-2 to TRBJ2-1, with D possibly matching TRBD2 (5 bases). Per germline, CDR1 LGHNA and CDR2 YNFKEQ. This CDR3 comprises 16 residues. V was cut by 1 base and J by 0 bases, with 10 bases left in between. In DNA, the CDR3 is TGTGCCAGCAGCCAAGGGGCGGGTAGCTCCTACAATGAGCAGTTCTTC. Protein: CASSQGAGSSYNEQFF.

The V gene is TRBV7-9, the J gene TRBJ2-7, with D maybe TRBD2 (6 bases). Germline CDR1 reads SEHNR; CDR2 reads FQNEAQ (reference sequence). The CDR3 sequence is 16 residues long. Trimming cost V 7 bases and J 0 bases, with 19 bases left between them. CDR3 in amino acids: CASILRSRGNSYEQYF. The CDR3 DNA is TGTGCCAGCATCCTCCGGTCTCGGGGGAACTCCTACGAGCAGTACTTC.

V and J are TRBV5-6 and TRBJ1-4; D might be TRBD1 (6 bases). Germline assignment: CDR1 SGHDT and CDR2 YYEEEE. V was pared by 3 bases and J by 3 bases, with 15 bases between. The CDR3 is 16 amino acids. CDR3: CASSWKQGRANEKLFF. CDR3 nucleotide sequence: TGTGCCAGCAGCTGGAAGCAGGGGCGAGCTAATGAAAAACTGTTTTTT.

V gene TRBV9 combines with J gene TRBJ2-5; 10 bases match TRBD2. The CDR3 consists of 18 residues. Germline-derived CDR1 and CDR2 are SGDLS and YYNGEE. The J segment lost 2 bases and the V segment lost 3 bases, leaving 13 bases of the junction unmatched. CDR3 nucleotides: TGTGCCAGCAGCGCAGAATGGACTAGCGGAGCTCGGCAAGAGACCCAGTACTTC. This gives the protein CASSAEWTSGARQETQYF.

The chain links TRBV6-4 to TRBJ1-2, with a possible D match to TRBD1 (5 bases). Germline V gives CDR1 MRHNA, CDR2 SNTAGT. V dropped 6 bases and J dropped 2 bases, with 10 bases sitting between them. The CDR3 spans 13 residues. In DNA, the CDR3 is TGTGCCAGCAGCGGGACTCAGAACTATGGCTACACCTTC. Its translation is CASSGTQNYGYTF.

This clone has more than one count but fewer than ten. The chain uses TRBV5-1 and TRBJ2-1; 10 nucleotides match TRBD2. Germline V CDR1 and CDR2: SGHRS, YFSETQ. With 1 base clipped from V and 3 bases from J, the junction kept 7 bases outside the gene matches. The CDR3 covers 17 residues. The CDR3 sequence is CASSLNSVAGGYNEQFF. The CDR3 coding sequence is TGCGCCAGCAGCTTGAATTCGGTAGCGGGAGGCTACAATGAGCAGTTCTTC.

For this clone: The same CDR3 can be traced to other DNA sequences in this sample. This chain connects TRBV9 to TRBJ1-1; D unclear. V lost 2 bases, J lost 1 base, and 6 bases lay in between. CDR1 and CDR2 from the germline V gene are SGDLS and YYNGEE. The CDR3 runs to 13 residues. CDR3 sequence (DNA): TGTGCCAGCAGCGTGAGCCCGAACACTGAAGCTTTCTTT. This translates into CASSVSPNTEAFF.